A single sample gave rise to the 12 T cell receptor beta chains below, sequenced in a study of blood T cell repertoires in COVID-19. Repertoires were generated with immunoSEQ multiplex PCR, while TCRdb's copy carries only in-frame clones and drops some. The sample has roughly 100,000 clones, 70% to 90% seen once. What was sequenced was peripheral blood. The receptors originated from an elderly woman with active COVID-19.

The rearrangement joins TRBV7-2 to TRBJ2-3; a possible D gene is TRBD2 (6 bases). The CDR3 totals 16 residues. Deletions cut 7 bases from V and 2 bases from J, with 19 bases between. The germline V gene has CDR1 SGHTA and CDR2 FQGNSA. The CDR3 here is CASNPGVGLNTDTQYF. In DNA, the CDR3 is TGTGCCAGCAACCCGGGGGTGGGACTTAACACAGATACGCAGTATTTT.

This chain uses TRBV11-2 with TRBJ1-6; tentative D call: TRBD1 (5 bases). The CDR3 sequence is 14 residues long. The germline V gene has CDR1 SGHAT and CDR2 FQNNGV. V was clipped by 2 bases and J by 6 bases, with 8 bases between them. This CDR3 reads CASSLMQGNSPLHF. The CDR3 nucleotides read TGTGCCAGCAGCTTAATGCAGGGTAATTCACCCCTCCACTTT. Variable domain in full (rest from reference TRBV11-2 and TRBJ1-6): EAGVAQSPRYKIIEKRQSVAFWCNPISGHATLYWYQQILGQGPKLLIQFQNNGVVDDSQLPKDRFSAERLKGVDSTLKIQPAKLEDSAVYLCASSLMQGNSPLHFGNGTRLTVT.

The chain couples TRBV11-3 to TRBJ2-7; D perhaps matches TRBD1 (7 bases). The CDR3 extends over 15 amino acids. Trimming stripped 1 base from V and 4 bases from J, with 14 bases between. CDR1 SGHNT and CDR2 YENEEA come from the germline V gene. CDR3 DNA: TGTGCCAGCAGCTTAGGGGGGGACAGAGCATACGAGCAGTACTTC. Amino acid sequence: CASSLGGDRAYEQYF.

The chain combines TRBV5-1 with TRBJ1-1; TRBD1 might be the D (6 bases). CDR1 and CDR2 (germline): SGHRS, YFSETQ. The CDR3 extends over 15 amino acids. V was shortened by 4 bases and J by 4 bases, with 17 bases between the two germline ends. The CDR3 region is CASSDHRVLGTEAFF. The CDR3 coding sequence is TGCGCCAGCAGCGACCACAGGGTCTTAGGCACTGAAGCTTTCTTT.

The chain employs TRBV2 and TRBJ2-5; D gene uncertain. The germline V and J ends were trimmed by 6 bases and 6 bases, with 11 bases remaining between them. Germline V lookup: CDR1 SNHLY, CDR2 FYNNEI. The length of the CDR3 is 12 residues. CDR3 loop: CASRVSGKTQYF. CDR3 nucleotide sequence: TGTGCCAGCAGGGTATCAGGAAAGACCCAGTACTTC.

The V and J genes are TRBV14 and TRBJ2-2; TRBD1 is a possible D gene (5 bases). The V gene lost 3 bases and the J gene lost 2 bases, with 13 bases spanning the gap. Germline V gene lookup returns CDR1 SGHDN and CDR2 FVKESK. The CDR3 spans 16 residues. The CDR3 is CASSHLSGYNTGELFF. As DNA, the CDR3 is TGTGCCAGCAGCCACCTCTCAGGGTACAACACCGGGGAGCTGTTTTTT. The full variable domain, rest sourced from reference TRBV14 and TRBJ2-2, is EAGVTQFPSHSVIEKGQTVTLRCDPISGHDNLYWYRRVMGKEIKFLLHFVKESKQDESGMPNNRFLAERTGGTYSTLKVQPAELEDSGVYFCASSHLSGYNTGELFFGEGSRLTVL.

The chain employs TRBV7-2 and TRBJ2-3; 9 bases map to TRBD2. This CDR3 region has 18 residues. Germline V gives CDR1 SGHTA, CDR2 FQGNSA. Trimming took 1 base from V and 7 from J; bases not matched to a gene: 15. In nucleotides, the CDR3 is TGTGCCAGCAGCTTAGACCGCCTAGCGGGGCCCCGGGGGAATACGCAGTATTTT. This encodes CASSLDRLAGPRGNTQYF. Combining the CDR3 with reference TRBV7-2 and TRBJ2-3 gives the whole variable domain GAGVSQSPSNKVTEKGKDVELRCDPISGHTALYWYRQSLGQGLEFLIYFQGNSAPDKSGLPSDRFSAERTGGSVSTLTIQRTQQEDSAVYLCASSLDRLAGPRGNTQYFGPGTRLTVL.

The J gene is TRBJ1-1, the V gene TRBV11-1; unclear D gene. Trimming pared 6 bases from V and 1 base from J, leaving 12 bases between. Germline CDR1 is SGHAT and CDR2 is FQDESV (reference sequence). This CDR3 has 14 residues. The CDR3 coding sequence is TGTGCCAGCAGTAAAACAATATCGAACACTGAAGCTTTCTTT. Protein sequence: CASSKTISNTEAFF. Based on the CDR3 plus reference TRBV11-1 and TRBJ1-1, the full variable domain is EAEVAQSPRYKITEKSQAVAFWCDPISGHATLYWYRQILGQGPELLVQFQDESVVDDSQLPKDRFSAERLKGVDSTLKIQPAELGDSAMYLCASSKTISNTEAFFGQGTRLTVV.

V and J are TRBV4-3 and TRBJ1-4; no clear D. The CDR3 loop spans 14 amino acids. Germline-derived CDR1 and CDR2 are LGHNA and YSLEER. The V gene lost 1 base and the J gene lost 8 bases, with 11 bases spanning the gap. The DNA of the CDR3 is TGCGCCAGCAGCCAAGCTTCCGGAGCAGAAAAACTGTTTTTT. This sequence encodes CASSQASGAEKLFF.

The chain combines TRBV28 with TRBJ2-3; D might be TRBD2 (5 bases). Trimming removed 1 base at V and 6 bases at J, with 20 bases between. The germline V gene encodes CDR1 MDHEN and CDR2 SYDVKM. The CDR3 extends over 17 amino acids. The CDR3 nucleotides read TGTGCCAGCAGTTTATTTCCCGGGCGGGTAGGTCCTGATACGCAGTATTTT. Translation gives CASSLFPGRVGPDTQYF.

The J gene is TRBJ1-6, the V gene TRBV9; the D gene is possibly TRBD1 (5 bases). The germline V gene has CDR1 SGDLS and CDR2 YYNGEE. The ends were cut back, 3 bases at V and 10 bases at J, with 17 bases in the middle. This CDR3 spans 15 amino acids. The CDR3 DNA sequence: TGTGCCAGCAGCGCCCAAACAGGAGTAGGGTCACCCCTCCACTTT. Amino acids: CASSAQTGVGSPLHF. Together with reference TRBV9 and TRBJ1-6, the CDR3 gives the full variable domain: DSGVTQTPKHLITATGQRVTLRCSPRSGDLSVYWYQQSLDQGLQFLIQYYNGEERAKGNILERFSAQQFPDLHSELNLSSLELGDSALYFCASSAQTGVGSPLHFGNGTRLTVT.

The chain combines TRBV6-1 with TRBJ2-2; weak D call: TRBD2 (6 bases). Germline V gives CDR1 MNHNS, CDR2 SASEGT. Trimming left V 3 bases short and J 5 bases short, with 19 bases between. This CDR3 is 17 amino acids long. In DNA, the CDR3 is TGTGCCAGCAGTGAGCGGGGAATGGGTCTGGATACCGGGGAGCTGTTTTTT. Protein product: CASSERGMGLDTGELFF.